This TCR beta chain appears in the sequencing data of a study of blood T cells in healthy people across ages. Findings of the study overall: In older individuals, TCR beta diversity per million T cells was lower, falling roughly linearly with age.

CDR3 size: 15 residues. Germline V gene sequence: CDR1 MDHEN, CDR2 SYDVKM. Notes on this clonotype: Its matching antigen is unknown.

Per sample, no less than 6 micrograms of total RNA were extracted. PCR was performed a second time for roughly 7 to 12 cycles using a sample-barcoded 5' primer and a J-beta primer mix. TCRdb used MiXCR to reprocess the 5' RACE reads, holding one entry per CDR3 protein. Of under 1,000,000 distinct CDR3 sequences in the sample, 46% were seen once. V is TRBV28 and J is TRBJ2-5; D unclear. The end of the DNA fits TRBJ2-1 better, so the J call may be wrong. Sequenced input: blood. This sequence was found in a man older than 75 in good health. DNA of the CDR3: TGTGCCAGCAGTCCGACCACCCGGTTCCAAGAGACCCAGTTCTTC. It yields the protein CASSPTTRFQETQFF.